These 25 T cell receptor beta chains originate from one sample sequenced in a study of T cell changes during pregnancy in multiple sclerosis. Generated by immunoSEQ multiplex PCR, the TCRdb table keeps only in-frame clones and is missing some. The table lists some 93,000 clones, about nine tenths of them singletons. The sample consisted of peripheral blood, taken after pregnancy. These TCRs come from a female donor in good health, enrolled as a control in a pregnancy study.

The V gene is TRBV19, the J gene TRBJ1-2; D is unclear. The CDR3 is made up of 12 amino acids. V was trimmed by 6 bases and J by 0 bases, leaving 5 bases between them. Germline CDR1 is LNHDA and CDR2 is SQIVND (reference sequence). DNA of the CDR3: TGTGCCAGTAGATTAACTAACTATGGCTACACCTTC. This encodes CASRLTNYGYTF. Variable domain in full (rest from reference TRBV19 and TRBJ1-2): DGGITQSPKYLFRKEGQNVTLSCEQNLNHDAMYWYRQDPGQGLRLIYYSQIVNDFQKGDIAEGYSVSREKKESFPLTVTSAQKNPTAFYLCASRLTNYGYTFGSGTRLTVV.

J is TRBJ1-5 and V is TRBV18, with D maybe TRBD1 (6 bases). V dropped 2 bases and J dropped 3 bases, with 8 bases sitting between them. Looked up from germline, CDR1 is KGHSH and CDR2 is LQKENI. CDR3 size: 14 residues. The CDR3, as DNA: TGTGCCAGCTCACCAACAGGGATCAATCAGCCCCAGCATTTT. Translating it yields CASSPTGINQPQHF.

The gene calls are TRBV7-2 and TRBJ2-1; 14 bases are shared with TRBD2. Losses at the gene ends were 2 bases for V and 4 bases for J; bases not matched to a gene: 10. The CDR3 runs to 19 residues. Germline CDR1 SGHTA, CDR2 FQGNSA. CDR3 sequence (DNA): TGTGCCAGCAGCTTACGAACCGGGACTAGCGGGGGATTATACAATGAGCAGTTCTTC. It codes for CASSLRTGTSGGLYNEQFF.

This clone came up once. In DNA form, the CDR3 reads TGTGCCAGCTCACCAGGAGGGTACTCCCTTTACAATGAGCAGTTCTTC. Its protein is CASSPGGYSLYNEQFF. The chain employs TRBV18 and TRBJ2-1, with D perhaps matching TRBD2 (6 bases). CDR3 length: 16 amino acids. The V end lost 2 bases, the J end lost 4 bases, and 15 bases lay between the germline ends. Germline V gives CDR1 KGHSH, CDR2 LQKENI.

The rearrangement joins TRBV6-6 to TRBJ1-1, with 7 bases aligning to TRBD1. Per the germline V gene, CDR1 is MNHNY and CDR2 is SVGAGI (reference sequence). There are 15 residues in the CDR3. Germline trimming cut 5 bases from V and 0 bases from J; bases unmatched to any gene: 6. The CDR3 coding sequence is TGTGCCAGCAGTGACGGACAGGTCATGAACACTGAAGCTTTCTTT. It specifies CASSDGQVMNTEAFF.

This clone showed up just once. This rearrangement joins TRBV7-2 to TRBJ2-3; TRBD2 agrees at 9 bases. With V trimmed by 7 bases and J by 5 bases, 7 bases remained unmatched. CDR3 length: 14 amino acids. CDR1 and CDR2 (germline): SGHTA, FQGNSA. As DNA, the CDR3 is TGTGCCAGCATCAGGGGCGGGGGGGAAGATACGCAGTATTTT. Amino acids: CASIRGGGEDTQYF.

The chain recombines TRBV11-3 with TRBJ2-5, with 7 bases identical to TRBD2. Per the germline V gene, CDR1 is SGHNT and CDR2 is YENEEA. The CDR3 covers 13 residues. Trimming took 5 bases from V and 4 from J; bases not matched to a gene: 4. This CDR3 reads CASSPTSRETQYF. As DNA, the CDR3 is TGTGCCAGCAGCCCGACTAGCCGAGAGACCCAGTACTTC.

The rearrangement joins TRBV19 to TRBJ2-2, with 7 bases fitting TRBD2. Germline V gene lookup returns CDR1 LNHDA and CDR2 SQIVND (reference sequence). The CDR3 is made up of 15 amino acids. The ends lost 6 bases at V and 5 bases at J; junction bases unmatched: 9. The CDR3 loop reads CASRGLQLRTGELFF. The CDR3, as DNA: TGTGCCAGTAGGGGACTACAGCTACGGACCGGGGAGCTGTTTTTT.

The chain has TRBV4-3 and TRBJ1-5, with unresolved D. V was clipped by 0 bases and J by 3 bases, with 15 bases between them. Looked up from germline, CDR1 is LGHNA and CDR2 is YSLEER. The CDR3 has 17 residues. In DNA, the CDR3 is TGCGCCAGCAGCCAAGATTACGCGCGGGGAACCAATCAGCCCCAGCATTTT. Translation gives CASSQDYARGTNQPQHF.

The chain links TRBV4-2 to TRBJ1-1, with 7 bases aligning to TRBD1. In germline, CDR1 is LGHNA, CDR2 YNFKEQ. V dropped 1 base and J dropped 10; count of bases not matched to a gene: 9. This CDR3 has 14 residues. CDR3 in amino acids: CASSQVGTDTGAFF. Here the CDR3 DNA reads TGTGCCAGCAGCCAAGTTGGGACAGATACGGGAGCTTTCTTT.

The chain employs TRBV19 and TRBJ2-2; 10 bases match TRBD1. From germline, CDR1 is LNHDA and CDR2 SQIVND (reference sequence). Trimming took 1 base from V and 3 from J; bases not matched to a gene: 5. The CDR3 spans 17 residues. The CDR3 loop is CASSIAPGQGYTGELFF. CDR3 DNA: TGTGCCAGTAGTATAGCTCCGGGACAGGGGTACACCGGGGAGCTGTTTTTT.

The genes are TRBV6-4 and TRBJ2-3; 7 bases agree with TRBD2. In germline, CDR1 is MRHNA, CDR2 SNTAGT. Trimming at V came to 6 bases and at J to 0 bases, leaving 12 bases not matched to a gene. This CDR3 region has 17 residues. Here the CDR3 reads CASSPRGVGSSTDTQYF. The CDR3 DNA reads as TGTGCCAGCAGCCCACGGGGGGTCGGCTCTAGCACAGATACGCAGTATTTT.

The V and J genes are TRBV11-3 and TRBJ2-1; the match to TRBD2 covers 13 bases. Trimming cost V 5 bases and J 8 bases; bases outside gene matches: 6. Germline-derived CDR1 and CDR2 are SGHNT and YENEEA. The CDR3 sequence is 15 residues long. Here the CDR3 DNA reads TGTGCCAGCAGCCTCGGGACTAGCGGGGCCGATGAGCAGTTCTTC. It is translated as CASSLGTSGADEQFF.

J is TRBJ2-2 and V is TRBV7-9; 7 bases map to TRBD1. CDR1 and CDR2 (germline): SEHNR, FQNEAQ (reference sequence). The CDR3 loop spans 12 amino acids. The CDR3 bases are TGTGCTAAGGGACAGACGACGGGGGAGCTGTTTTTT. Its protein product is CAKGQTTGELFF. The full variable domain, rest sourced from reference TRBV7-9 and TRBJ2-2, is DTGVSQNPRHKITKRGQNVTFRCDPISEHNRLYWYRQTLGQGPEFLTYFQNEAQLEKSRLLSDRFSAERPKGSFSTLEIQRTEQGDSAMYLCAKGQTTGELFFGEGSRLTVL.

The chain carries TRBV7-3 and TRBJ2-5; tentative D call: TRBD2 (5 bases). Looked up from germline, CDR1 is SGHTA and CDR2 is FQGTGA. V lost 4 bases and J lost 5, with 20 bases in between. The CDR3 is 16 amino acids. CDR3 in DNA: TGTGCCAGCAGCTCCCACAGCCTTACCTCGGGGGAGACCCAGTACTTC. It is translated as CASSSHSLTSGETQYF.

The sample holds a few counts of this clone. The chain combines TRBV30 with TRBJ1-1; D is ambiguous. V was shortened by 3 bases and J by 10 bases, with 12 bases between the two germline ends. Germline V gene sequence: CDR1 GTSNPN, CDR2 SVGIG (reference sequence). CDR3 length: 11 residues. CDR3 sequence reads: CAWSTTILAFF. DNA for the CDR3: TGTGCCTGGAGCACTACGATATTAGCTTTCTTT.

This chain uses TRBV19 with TRBJ1-1; D is possibly TRBD1 (6 bases). Germline V CDR1 and CDR2: LNHDA, SQIVND (reference sequence). This CDR3 comprises 12 residues. V dropped 6 bases and J dropped 13 bases, with 18 bases sitting between them. The CDR3 region is CASRGGTRSGFF. Here the CDR3 DNA reads TGTGCCAGTAGAGGGGGAACCCGGTCGGGTTTCTTT.

CDR3 in DNA: TGCGCCAGCAGCCAAGATAGCGGGGGGGTCTCCTACGAGCAGTACTTC. It is translated as CASSQDSGGVSYEQYF. The V and J genes are TRBV4-1 and TRBJ2-5; 11 bases fit TRBD2. The J call may be incorrect, as the DNA end agrees better with TRBJ2-7. The CDR3 runs 16 residues. Germline-derived CDR1 and CDR2 are MGHRA and YSYEKL.

This clone was seen only a few times. The rearrangement joins TRBV2 to TRBJ2-1, with D perhaps TRBD2 (5 bases). The CDR3 spans 13 residues. V was cut by 9 bases and J by 2 bases, with 11 bases left in between. Germline CDR1 reads SNHLY; CDR2 reads FYNNEI. The DNA of the CDR3 is TGTGCCAGGAGGGAAGATACCTACAATGAGCAGTTCTTC. Its translation: CARREDTYNEQFF.

This chain links TRBV7-9 with TRBJ1-1, with unresolved D. The CDR3 extends over 14 amino acids. Germline CDR1 reads SEHNR; CDR2 reads FQNEAQ (reference sequence). V lost 5 bases and J 0 bases, leaving 10 bases between the germline ends. CDR3 nucleotides: TGTGCCAGCAGCGCTCAGGTAATGAACACTGAAGCTTTCTTT. It yields the protein CASSAQVMNTEAFF.

V usage is TRBV7-2 and J usage is TRBJ2-5; weak D call: TRBD2 (5 bases). The ends were cut back, 8 bases at V and 1 base at J, with 20 bases in the middle. Looked up from germline, CDR1 is SGHTA and CDR2 is FQGNSA. The CDR3 is made up of 16 amino acids. The CDR3 sequence: CASQRVGSERQETQYF. CDR3 nucleotides: TGTGCCAGCCAAAGGGTCGGTAGCGAGCGCCAAGAGACCCAGTACTTC. Supplemented by reference TRBV7-2 and TRBJ2-5, the full variable domain reads GAGVSQSPSNKVTEKGKDVELRCDPISGHTALYWYRQSLGQGLEFLIYFQGNSAPDKSGLPSDRFSAERTGGSVSTLTIQRTQQEDSAVYLCASQRVGSERQETQYFGPGTRLLVL.

V and J are TRBV7-6 and TRBJ2-7, with 9 bases fitting TRBD1. This CDR3 comprises 15 residues. CDR1 is SGHVS and CDR2 is FNYEAQ in the germline V gene. V lost 5 bases to trimming and J lost 6 bases; unmatched junction nucleotides: 11. For the CDR3, the DNA is TGTGCCAGCAGCAGTCCGGGACAGGGATTTAGCGAGCAGTACTTC. Translating gives CASSSPGQGFSEQYF. The full variable domain, in which reference TRBV7-6 and TRBJ2-7 provide the parts outside the CDR3, is GAGVSQSPRYKVTKRGQDVALRCDPISGHVSLYWYRQALGQGPEFLTYFNYEAQQDKSGLPNDRFSAERPEGSISTLTIQRTEQRDSAMYRCASSSPGQGFSEQYFGPGTRLTVT.

Only one count was recorded for this clone. In DNA, the CDR3 is TGTGCCACCAGCAGAGGCGGTGGCAGCTCCTACGAGCAGTACTTC. As protein: CATSRGGGSSYEQYF. The chain has TRBV15 and TRBJ2-7, with D hard to call. The CDR3 is made up of 15 amino acids. The V gene's germline CDR1 is LNHNV and CDR2 YYDKDF (reference sequence). Deletions cut 1 base from V and 0 bases from J, with 10 bases between.

Relative to its sample, this clone is medium-sized. The chain employs TRBV27 and TRBJ1-3; D perhaps matches TRBD1 (6 bases). The V end lost 6 bases, the J end lost 7 bases, and 13 bases lay between the germline ends. The length of the CDR3 is 13 residues. Germline CDR1 is MNHEY and CDR2 is SMNVEV (reference sequence). CDR3 amino acids: CASSPGTSNTIYF. In nucleotides, the CDR3 is TGTGCCAGCAGCCCCGGGACATCTAACACCATATATTTT.

The chain carries TRBV7-2 and TRBJ1-1, with D uncertain. The CDR3 loop spans 13 amino acids. Germline lookup yields CDR1 SGHTA and CDR2 FQGNSA. V lost 6 bases and J 4 bases, leaving 12 bases between the germline ends. The CDR3 region has the DNA TGTGCCAGCAGTCAACTCCTCTCCACTGAAGCTTTCTTT. Its translation is CASSQLLSTEAFF.